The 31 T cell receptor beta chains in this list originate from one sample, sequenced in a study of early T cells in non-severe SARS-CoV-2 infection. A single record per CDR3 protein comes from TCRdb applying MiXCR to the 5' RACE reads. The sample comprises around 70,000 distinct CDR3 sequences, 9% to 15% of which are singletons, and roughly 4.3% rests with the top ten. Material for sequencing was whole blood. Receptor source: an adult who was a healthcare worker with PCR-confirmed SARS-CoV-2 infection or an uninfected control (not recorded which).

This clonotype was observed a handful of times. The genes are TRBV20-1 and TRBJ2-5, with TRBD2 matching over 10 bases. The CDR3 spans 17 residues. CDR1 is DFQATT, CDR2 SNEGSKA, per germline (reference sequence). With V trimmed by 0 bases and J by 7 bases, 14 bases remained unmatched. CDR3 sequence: CSARDQASGGLEVTQYF. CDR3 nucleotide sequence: TGCAGTGCTAGAGATCAGGCTAGCGGGGGATTGGAAGTGACCCAGTACTTC.

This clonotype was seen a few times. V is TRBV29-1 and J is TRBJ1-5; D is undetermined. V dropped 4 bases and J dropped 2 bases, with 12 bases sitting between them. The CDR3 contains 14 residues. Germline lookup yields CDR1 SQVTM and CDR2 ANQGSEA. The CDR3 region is CSVAVGNGNQPQHF. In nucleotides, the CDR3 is TGCAGCGTTGCGGTGGGGAACGGCAATCAGCCCCAGCATTTT.

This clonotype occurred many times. CDR3 residues: CASRRGETQYF. CDR3 nucleotides: TGTGCCAGTCGGCGGGGAGAGACCCAGTACTTC. The genes are TRBV14 and TRBJ2-5; maybe TRBD2 (6 bases). Trimming left V 9 bases short and J 4 bases short, with 9 bases between. This CDR3 has 11 residues. Germline V CDR1 and CDR2: SGHDN, FVKESK.

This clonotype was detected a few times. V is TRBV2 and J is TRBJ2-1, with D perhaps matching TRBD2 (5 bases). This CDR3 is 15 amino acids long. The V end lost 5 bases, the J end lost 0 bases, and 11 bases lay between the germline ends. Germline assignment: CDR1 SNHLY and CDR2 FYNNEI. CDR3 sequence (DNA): TGTGCCAGCAGTTGGGAAGGGAGCTCCTACAATGAGCAGTTCTTC. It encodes CASSWEGSSYNEQFF.

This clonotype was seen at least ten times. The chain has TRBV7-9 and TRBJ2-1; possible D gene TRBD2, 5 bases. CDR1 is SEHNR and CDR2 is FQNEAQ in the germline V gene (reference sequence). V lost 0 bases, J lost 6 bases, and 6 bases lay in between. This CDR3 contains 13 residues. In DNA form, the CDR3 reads TGTGCCAGCAGCTTAGCCGAGGGCAATGAGCAGTTCTTC. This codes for CASSLAEGNEQFF.

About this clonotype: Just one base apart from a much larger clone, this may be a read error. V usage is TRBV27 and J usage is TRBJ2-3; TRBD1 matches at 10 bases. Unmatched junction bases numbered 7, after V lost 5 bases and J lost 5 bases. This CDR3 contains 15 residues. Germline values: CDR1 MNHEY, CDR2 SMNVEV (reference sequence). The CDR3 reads CASSQTGTGVDTQYF. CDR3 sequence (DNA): TGTGCCAGCAGTCAGACCGGGACAGGGGTAGATACGCAGTATTTT.

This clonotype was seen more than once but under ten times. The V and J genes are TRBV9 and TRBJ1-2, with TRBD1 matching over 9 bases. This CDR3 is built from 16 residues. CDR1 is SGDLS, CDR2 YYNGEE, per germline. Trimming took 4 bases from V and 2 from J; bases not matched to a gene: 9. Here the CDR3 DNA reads TGTGCCAGCAGCCCGGGACAGGGTGTGGCGAACTATGGCTACACCTTC. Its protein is CASSPGQGVANYGYTF.

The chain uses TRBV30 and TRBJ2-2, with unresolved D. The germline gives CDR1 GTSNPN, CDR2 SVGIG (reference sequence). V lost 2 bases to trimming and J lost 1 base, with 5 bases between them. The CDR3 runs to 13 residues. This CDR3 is CAWSTENTGELFF. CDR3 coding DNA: TGTGCCTGGAGTACGGAGAACACCGGGGAGCTGTTTTTT.

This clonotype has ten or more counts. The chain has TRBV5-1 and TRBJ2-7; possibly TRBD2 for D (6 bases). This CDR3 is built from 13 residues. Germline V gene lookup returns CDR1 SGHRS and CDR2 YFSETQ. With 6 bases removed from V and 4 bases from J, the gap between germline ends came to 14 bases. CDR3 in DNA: TGCGCCAGCAAAGGTGGAGGGAAGTACGAGCAGTACTTC. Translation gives CASKGGGKYEQYF.

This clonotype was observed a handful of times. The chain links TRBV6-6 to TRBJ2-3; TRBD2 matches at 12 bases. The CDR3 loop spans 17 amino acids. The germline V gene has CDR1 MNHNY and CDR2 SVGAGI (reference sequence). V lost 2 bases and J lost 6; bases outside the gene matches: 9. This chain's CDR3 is CASSYPPSGGARDTQYF. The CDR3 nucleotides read TGTGCCAGCAGTTACCCACCTAGCGGGGGGGCGAGGGATACGCAGTATTTT.

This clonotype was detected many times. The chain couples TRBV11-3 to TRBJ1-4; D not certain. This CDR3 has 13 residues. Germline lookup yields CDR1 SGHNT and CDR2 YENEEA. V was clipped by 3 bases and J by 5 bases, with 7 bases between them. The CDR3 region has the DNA TGTGCCAGCAGCTTTGGCGGAAATGAAAAACTGTTTTTT. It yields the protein CASSFGGNEKLFF.

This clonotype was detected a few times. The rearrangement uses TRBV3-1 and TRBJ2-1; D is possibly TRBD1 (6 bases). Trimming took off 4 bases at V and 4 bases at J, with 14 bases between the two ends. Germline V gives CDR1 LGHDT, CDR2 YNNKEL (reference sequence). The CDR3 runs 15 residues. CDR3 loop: CASSPTRQAYNEQFF. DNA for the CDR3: TGTGCCAGCAGCCCTACTCGACAGGCATACAATGAGCAGTTCTTC.

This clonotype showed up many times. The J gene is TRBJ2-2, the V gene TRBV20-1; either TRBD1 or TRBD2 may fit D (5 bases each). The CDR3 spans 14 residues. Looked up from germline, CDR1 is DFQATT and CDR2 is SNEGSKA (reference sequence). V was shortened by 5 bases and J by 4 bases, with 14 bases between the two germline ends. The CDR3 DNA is TGCAGTGCTGAAGAGGGCAGGGCCACCGGGGAGCTGTTTTTT. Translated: CSAEEGRATGELFF.

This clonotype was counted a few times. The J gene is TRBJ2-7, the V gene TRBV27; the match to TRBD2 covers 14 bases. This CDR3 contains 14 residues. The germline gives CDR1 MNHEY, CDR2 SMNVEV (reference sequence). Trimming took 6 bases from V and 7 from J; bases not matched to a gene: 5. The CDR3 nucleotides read TGTGCCAGCAGGGGGACTAGCGGGAGAGGGGAGCAGTACTTC. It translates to CASRGTSGRGEQYF.

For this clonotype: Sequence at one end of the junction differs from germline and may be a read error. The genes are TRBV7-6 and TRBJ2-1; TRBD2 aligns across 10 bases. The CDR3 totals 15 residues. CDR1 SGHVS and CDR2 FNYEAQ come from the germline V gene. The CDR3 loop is CVSSLIAGGDNEQFF. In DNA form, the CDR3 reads TGTGTCAGCAGCCTCATAGCGGGAGGCGACAATGAGCAGTTCTTC.

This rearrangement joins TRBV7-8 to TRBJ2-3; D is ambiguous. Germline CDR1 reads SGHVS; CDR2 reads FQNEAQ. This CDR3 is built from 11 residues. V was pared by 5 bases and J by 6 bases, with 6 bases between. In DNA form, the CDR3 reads TGTGCCAGCAGCACAGCGGATACGCAGTATTTT. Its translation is CASSTADTQYF.

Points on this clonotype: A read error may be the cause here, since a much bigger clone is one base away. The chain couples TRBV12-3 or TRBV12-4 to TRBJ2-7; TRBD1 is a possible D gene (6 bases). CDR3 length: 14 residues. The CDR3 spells CTSSWDTPMREQYF. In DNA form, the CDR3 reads TGTACCAGCAGCTGGGACACCCCCATGAGGGAGCAGTACTTC.

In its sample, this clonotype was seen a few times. The CDR3 sequence is CASSFMRGREAFF. CDR3 sequence (DNA): TGTGCCAGCAGCTTTATGAGGGGGCGTGAAGCTTTCTTT. The V gene is TRBV11-3, the J gene TRBJ1-1, with TRBD1 matching 7 bases. The CDR3 is made up of 13 amino acids. J gave up 7 bases and V 3 bases, and 5 bases lay outside the gene matches. CDR1 and CDR2 from the germline V gene are SGHNT and YENEEA.

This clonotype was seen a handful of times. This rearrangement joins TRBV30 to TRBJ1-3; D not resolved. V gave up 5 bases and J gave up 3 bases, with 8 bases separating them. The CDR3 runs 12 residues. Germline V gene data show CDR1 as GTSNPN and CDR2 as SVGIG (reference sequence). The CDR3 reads CAWGSFGNTIYF. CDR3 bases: TGTGCCTGGGGTTCATTTGGAAACACCATATATTTT.

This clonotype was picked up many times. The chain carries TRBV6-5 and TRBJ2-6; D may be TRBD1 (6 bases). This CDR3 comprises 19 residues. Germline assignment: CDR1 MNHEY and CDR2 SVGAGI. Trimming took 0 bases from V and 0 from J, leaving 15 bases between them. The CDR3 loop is CASSYSSGTLFSGANVLTF. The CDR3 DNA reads TGTGCCAGCAGTTACTCCTCCGGGACACTCTTCTCTGGGGCCAACGTCCTGACTTTC.

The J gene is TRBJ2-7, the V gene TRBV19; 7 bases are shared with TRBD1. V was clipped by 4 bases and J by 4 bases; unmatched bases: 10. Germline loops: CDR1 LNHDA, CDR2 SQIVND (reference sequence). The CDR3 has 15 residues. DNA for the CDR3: TGTGCCAGTAGTACAGGGGACAGCCCAATTTACGAGCAGTACTTC. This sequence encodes CASSTGDSPIYEQYF.

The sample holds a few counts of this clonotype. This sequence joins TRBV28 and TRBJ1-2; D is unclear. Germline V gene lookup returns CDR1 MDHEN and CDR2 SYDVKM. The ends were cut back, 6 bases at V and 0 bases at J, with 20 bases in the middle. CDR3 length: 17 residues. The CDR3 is CASSTSRSGRANYGYTF. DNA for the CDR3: TGTGCCAGCAGCACCAGTAGGAGCGGCCGGGCTAACTATGGCTACACCTTC.

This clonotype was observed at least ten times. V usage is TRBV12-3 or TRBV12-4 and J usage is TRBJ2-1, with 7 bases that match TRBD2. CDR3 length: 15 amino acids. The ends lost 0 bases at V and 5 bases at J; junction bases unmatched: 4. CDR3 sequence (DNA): TGTGCCAGCAGTTTAGCGCCTAGCGGTCACAATGAGCAGTTCTTC. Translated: CASSLAPSGHNEQFF.

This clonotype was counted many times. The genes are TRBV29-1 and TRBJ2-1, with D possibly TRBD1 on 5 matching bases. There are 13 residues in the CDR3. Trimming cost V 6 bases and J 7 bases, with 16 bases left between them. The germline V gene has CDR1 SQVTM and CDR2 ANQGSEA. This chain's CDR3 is CSVAGHPWNEQFF. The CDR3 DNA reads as TGCAGCGTCGCCGGACACCCATGGAATGAGCAGTTCTTC.

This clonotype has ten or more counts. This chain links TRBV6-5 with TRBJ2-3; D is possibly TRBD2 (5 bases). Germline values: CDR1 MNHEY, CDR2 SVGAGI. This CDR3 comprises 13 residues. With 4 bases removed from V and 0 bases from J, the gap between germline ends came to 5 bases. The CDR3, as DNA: TGTGCCAGCAGTTGGACTAGCACAGATACGCAGTATTTT. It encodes CASSWTSTDTQYF.

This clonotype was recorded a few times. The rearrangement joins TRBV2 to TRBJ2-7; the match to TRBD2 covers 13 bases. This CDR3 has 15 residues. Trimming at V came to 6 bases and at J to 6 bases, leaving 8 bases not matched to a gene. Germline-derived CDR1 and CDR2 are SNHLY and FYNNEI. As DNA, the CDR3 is TGTGCCAGCAGAACTAGGACTAGCGGGGGTGGCGAGCAGTACTTC. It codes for CASRTRTSGGGEQYF.

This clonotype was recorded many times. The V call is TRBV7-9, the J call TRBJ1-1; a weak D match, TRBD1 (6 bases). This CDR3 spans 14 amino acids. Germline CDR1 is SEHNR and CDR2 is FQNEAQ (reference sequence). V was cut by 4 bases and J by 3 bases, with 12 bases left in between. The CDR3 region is CASSWGNRDTEAFF. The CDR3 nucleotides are TGTGCCAGCAGCTGGGGGAACAGGGACACTGAAGCTTTCTTT.

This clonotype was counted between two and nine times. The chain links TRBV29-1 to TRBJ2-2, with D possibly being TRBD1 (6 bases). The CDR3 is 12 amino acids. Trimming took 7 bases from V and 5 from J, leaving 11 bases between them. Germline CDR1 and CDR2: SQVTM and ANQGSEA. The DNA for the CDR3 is TGCAGCGCGGACAGACGAACCGGGGAGCTGTTTTTT. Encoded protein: CSADRRTGELFF.

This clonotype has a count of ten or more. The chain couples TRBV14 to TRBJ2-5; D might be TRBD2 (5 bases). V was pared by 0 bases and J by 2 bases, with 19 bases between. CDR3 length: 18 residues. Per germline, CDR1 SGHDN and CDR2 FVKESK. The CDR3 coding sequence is TGTGCCAGCAGCCAAGATGGAGGTTTTGGACTGGAGCAAGAGACCCAGTACTTC. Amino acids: CASSQDGGFGLEQETQYF.

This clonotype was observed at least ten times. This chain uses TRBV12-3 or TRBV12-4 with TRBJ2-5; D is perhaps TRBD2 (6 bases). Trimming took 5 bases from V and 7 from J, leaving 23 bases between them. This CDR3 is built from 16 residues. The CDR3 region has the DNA TGTGCCAGCAGTGGGGCCCAAGCGGGTGGGGCGGGGACCCAGTACTTC. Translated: CASSGAQAGGAGTQYF.

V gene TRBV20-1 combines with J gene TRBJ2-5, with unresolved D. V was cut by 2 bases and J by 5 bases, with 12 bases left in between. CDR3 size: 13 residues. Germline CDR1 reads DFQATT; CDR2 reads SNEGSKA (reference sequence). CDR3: CSARLIGSETQYF. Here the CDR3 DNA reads TGCAGTGCTAGACTGATTGGCTCGGAGACCCAGTACTTC.